Listed below are T cell receptor beta chains from one sample, sequenced in a study of molecular identifiers for immune sequencing clone quantification. Each CDR3 protein gets one entry after TCRdb re-called the PCR reads with MiXCR. The profile shows around 470,000 distinct CDR3 sequences, roughly 25% of them singletons. The sequenced sample consisted of naive CD8+ T cells from blood, with Jurkat cell RNA spiked in. These TCRs come from a human donor in good health. Some libraries in this study had Jurkat cell RNA spiked in. The CDR3 runs from the conserved cysteine through the conserved F or W. D genes are given only for firm matches. Size tells how often a clone was seen (once, few, many) or the class of an expanded clone, and some rows leave it out.

clone_size	d_call	v_call	j_call	cdr3_nt	cdr3_aa
NA	NA	TRBV9	TRBJ2-1	TGTGGCAGCAGCGCCGGACATGAATACAATGAGCAGTTCTTC	CGSSAGHEYNEQFF
many	TRBD1	TRBV6-1	TRBJ2-7	TGTGCCAGCAGGGTACAGGGGGACGAGCAGTACTTC	CASRVQGDEQYF
NA	NA	TRBV13	TRBJ1-1	TGTGCCAGCAGTACCCGGACTGGGGCTCCGAACGCTGAAGCTTTCTTT	CASSTRTGAPNAEAFF
few	NA	TRBV7-9	TRBJ1-1	TGTGCCAGCAGCTTAGTAGCAGGGAATGGTGCTTTCTTT	CASSLVAGNGAFF
NA	TRBD1	TRBV6-5	TRBJ2-5	TGTGCCAGCAGTTCCTCGGACAGGGGGCTTTCGGAGACCCAGTACTTC	CASSSSDRGLSETQYF
few	NA	TRBV6-2/TRBV6-3	TRBJ2-7	TGTGCCAGCAGTTATCCGGGACCGCAGTACGAGCAGTACTTC	CASSYPGPQYEQYF
many	NA	TRBV12-3/TRBV12-4	TRBJ2-5	TGTGCCAGCAGCCCCGCAACACAAGAGACCCAGTACTTC	CASSPATQETQYF
NA	TRBD2	TRBV19	TRBJ2-7	TGTGCCAGTACAAGCGGGAGAATTCAAGACGAGCAGTACTTC	CASTSGRIQDEQYF
many	NA	TRBV5-1	TRBJ2-7	TGCGCCAGCAGCCACGGTCAGGCAGACTACGAGCAGTACTTC	CASSHGQADYEQYF
few	TRBD1	TRBV28	TRBJ2-3	TGTGCCAGCAGGGGACAGGGCACAGATACGCAGTATTTT	CASRGQGTDTQYF
few	NA	TRBV7-9	TRBJ2-5	TGTGCCAGCAGCCCCACCGGGAGTAGTGCTGAGACCCAGTACTTC	CASSPTGSSAETQYF
many	TRBD1	TRBV20-1	TRBJ1-4	TGCAGTGCTAGAGATGGGACAGCGTATGAAAAACTGTTTTTT	CSARDGTAYEKLFF
many	TRBD2	TRBV7-8	TRBJ2-5	TGTGCCACCGCCGGACTAGCGGGGGCCGAACAAGAGACCCAGTACTTC	CATAGLAGAEQETQYF
NA	TRBD2	TRBV20-1	TRBJ2-7	TGCAGTGCCGCCGGGGGGGCCTACGAGCAGTACTTC	CSAAGGAYEQYF
many	NA	TRBV30	TRBJ2-3	TGTGCCTGGGGGAGGAGTGGGGCAGATACGCAGTATTTT	CAWGRSGADTQYF
many	TRBD1	TRBV29-1	TRBJ2-2	TGCAGCGTTCTAAGGGGACAGGGGAACGGGGAGCTGTTTTTT	CSVLRGQGNGELFF
few	NA	TRBV4-1	TRBJ2-7	TGCGCCAGCAGCCCTGTCCGGGGAGGAGGCTACGTGCAGTACTTC	CASSPVRGGGYVQYF
many	NA	TRBV29-1	TRBJ2-7	TGCAGCGTCTGGGCGGGACCCTACGAGCAGTACTTC	CSVWAGPYEQYF
NA	TRBD1	TRBV4-1	TRBJ1-3	TGCGCCAGCAGCCAATCCGGGACAGGGGCTTGGGACACCATATATTTT	CASSQSGTGAWDTIYF
NA	TRBD2	TRBV4-1	TRBJ2-1	TGCGCCAGCAGCTGGACTAGCGGGAGTAGTAATGAGCAGTTCTTC	CASSWTSGSSNEQFF
many	NA	TRBV6-5	TRBJ1-1	TGTGCCAGCAGTTACTCGTACGAGGGATACAGTAACACTGAAGCTTTCTTT	CASSYSYEGYSNTEAFF
NA	NA	TRBV6-2/TRBV6-3	TRBJ2-5	TGTGCCAGCCTGTCGGACAGAGCCCAAGAGACCCAGTACTTC	CASLSDRAQETQYF
many	NA	TRBV11-2	TRBJ2-3	TGTGCCAGCAGCATTCAGGGGTCGTACACAGATACGCAGTATTTT	CASSIQGSYTDTQYF
NA	NA	TRBV20-1	TRBJ2-5	TGCAGTGTTAGAGAAGCGGGCCCGACCCGCTTACAAGAGACCCAGTACTTC	CSVREAGPTRLQETQYF
NA	TRBD1	TRBV12-5	TRBJ1-1	TGTGCTAGTGGTTTGAGCCCCCTGACAGGGGCGAACACTGAAGCTTTCTTT	CASGLSPLTGANTEAFF
NA	TRBD2	TRBV4-3	TRBJ2-6	TGCGCCAGCAGCCAAGACGGGAGGGGTTCCGGGGCCAACGTCCTGACTTTC	CASSQDGRGSGANVLTF
many	NA	TRBV12-5	TRBJ1-1	TGTGCTAGTGGATCCGACGTAAACCCCATGAACACTGAAGCTTTCTTT	CASGSDVNPMNTEAFF